The sample holds many counts of the clone carrying this TCR beta chain. Its antigen is undetermined. The CDR3 is made up of 15 amino acids. Trimming took off 1 base at V and 3 bases at J, with 12 bases between the two ends. These data are taken from a study of T cell repertoires in cytomegalovirus infection. Study background: Public TCR beta signatures were indicative of both CMV infection and a matching HLA type. Notes on the study in general: Ex vivo responses were dominated by HLA-C-restricted CMV-specific TCR beta clonotypes. Summed frequency of shared TCR beta families picked out CMV carriers who also had the relevant HLA.

TCRdb reprocessed the reads with MiXCR, giving one entry per CDR3 protein. Of about 140,000 distinct CDR3 sequences detected, roughly 6.5% appear once; the ten largest clones hold roughly 17%. Sequencing was performed on PBMCs. This TCR was sampled from a human donor in good health (CMV status not recorded). Some clones in this sample may be carry-over from other donors' samples. V is TRBV12-3 or TRBV12-4 and J is TRBJ1-1; weak D call: TRBD1 (6 bases). DNA of the CDR3: TGTGCCAGCAGTTTAGTGGGGGGGGCGGACACTGAAGCTTTCTTT. It translates to CASSLVGGADTEAFF.